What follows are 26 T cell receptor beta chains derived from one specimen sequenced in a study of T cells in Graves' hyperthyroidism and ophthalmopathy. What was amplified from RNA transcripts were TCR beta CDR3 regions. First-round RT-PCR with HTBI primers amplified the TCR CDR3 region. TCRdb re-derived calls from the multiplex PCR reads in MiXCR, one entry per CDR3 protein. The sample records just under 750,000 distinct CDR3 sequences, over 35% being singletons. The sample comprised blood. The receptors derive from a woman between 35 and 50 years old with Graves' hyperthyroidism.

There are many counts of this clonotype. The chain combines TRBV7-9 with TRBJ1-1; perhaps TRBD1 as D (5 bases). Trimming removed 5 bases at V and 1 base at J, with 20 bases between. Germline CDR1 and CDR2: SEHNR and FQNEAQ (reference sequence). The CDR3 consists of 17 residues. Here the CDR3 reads CASSPGRGEGQNTEAFF. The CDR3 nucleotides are TGTGCCAGCAGCCCGGGGAGGGGAGAGGGCCAGAACACTGAAGCTTTCTTT.

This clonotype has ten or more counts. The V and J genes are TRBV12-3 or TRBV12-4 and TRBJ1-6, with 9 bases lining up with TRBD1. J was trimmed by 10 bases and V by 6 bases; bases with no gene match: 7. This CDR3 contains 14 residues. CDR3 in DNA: TGTGCCAGCAGCGGTGACAGGGGGAGGTCACCCCTCCACTTT. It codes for CASSGDRGRSPLHF.

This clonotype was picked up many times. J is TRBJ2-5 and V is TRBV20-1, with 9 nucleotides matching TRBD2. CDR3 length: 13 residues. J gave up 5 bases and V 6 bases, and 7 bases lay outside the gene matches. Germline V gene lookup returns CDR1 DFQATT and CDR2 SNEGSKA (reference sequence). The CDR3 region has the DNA TGCAGTGCCCAGGGACTAGCTACGGAGACCCAGTACTTC. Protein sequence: CSAQGLATETQYF.

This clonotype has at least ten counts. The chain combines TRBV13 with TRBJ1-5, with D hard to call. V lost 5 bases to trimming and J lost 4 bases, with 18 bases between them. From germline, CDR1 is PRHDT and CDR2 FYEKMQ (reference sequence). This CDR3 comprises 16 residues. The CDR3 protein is CASSAGPIARNQPQHF. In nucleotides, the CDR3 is TGTGCCAGCAGCGCCGGGCCCATCGCAAGAAATCAGCCCCAGCATTTT. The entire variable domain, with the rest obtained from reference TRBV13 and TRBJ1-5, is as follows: AAGVIQSPRHLIKEKRETATLKCYPIPRHDTVYWYQQGPGQDPQFLISFYEKMQSDKGSIPDRFSAQQFSDYHSELNMSSLELGDSALYFCASSAGPIARNQPQHFGDGTRLSIL.

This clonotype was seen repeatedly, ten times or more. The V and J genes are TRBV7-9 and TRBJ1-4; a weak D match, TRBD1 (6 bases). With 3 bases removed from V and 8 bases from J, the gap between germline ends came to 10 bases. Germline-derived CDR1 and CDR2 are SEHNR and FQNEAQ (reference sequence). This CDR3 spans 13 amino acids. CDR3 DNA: TGTGCCAGCAGCTTCACAGGGAAAGAAAAACTGTTTTTT. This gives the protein CASSFTGKEKLFF.

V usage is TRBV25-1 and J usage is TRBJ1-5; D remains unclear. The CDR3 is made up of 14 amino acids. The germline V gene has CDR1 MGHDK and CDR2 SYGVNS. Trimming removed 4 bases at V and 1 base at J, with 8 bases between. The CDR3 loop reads CASSAPSSNQPQHF. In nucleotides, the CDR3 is TGTGCCAGCAGTGCTCCCTCGAGCAATCAGCCCCAGCATTTT.

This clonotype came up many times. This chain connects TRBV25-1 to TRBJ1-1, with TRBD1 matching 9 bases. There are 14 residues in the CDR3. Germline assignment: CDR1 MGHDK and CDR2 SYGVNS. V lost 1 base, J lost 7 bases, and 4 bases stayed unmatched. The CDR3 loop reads CASSESQGASEAFF. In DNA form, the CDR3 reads TGTGCCAGCAGTGAATCACAGGGGGCGAGTGAAGCTTTCTTT. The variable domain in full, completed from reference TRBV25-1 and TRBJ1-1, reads EADIYQTPRYLVIGTGKKITLECSQTMGHDKMYWYQQDPGMELHLIHYSYGVNSTEKGDLSSESTVSRIRTEHFPLTLESARPSHTSQYLCASSESQGASEAFFGQGTRLTVV.

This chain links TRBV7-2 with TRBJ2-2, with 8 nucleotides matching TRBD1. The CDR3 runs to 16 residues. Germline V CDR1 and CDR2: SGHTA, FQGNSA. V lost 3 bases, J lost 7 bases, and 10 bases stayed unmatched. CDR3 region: CASSFHGTGAGGELFF. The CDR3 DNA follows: TGTGCCAGCAGCTTCCACGGGACAGGCGCCGGCGGGGAGCTGTTTTTT.

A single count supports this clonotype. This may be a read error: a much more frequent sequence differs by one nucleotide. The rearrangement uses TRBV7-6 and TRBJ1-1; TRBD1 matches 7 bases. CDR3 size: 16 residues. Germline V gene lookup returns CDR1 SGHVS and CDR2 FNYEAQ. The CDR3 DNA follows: TGTGCCAGCAGCTCCCCATGGACAGGAGGTAACACTGGAGCTTTCTTT. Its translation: CASSSPWTGGNTGAFF.

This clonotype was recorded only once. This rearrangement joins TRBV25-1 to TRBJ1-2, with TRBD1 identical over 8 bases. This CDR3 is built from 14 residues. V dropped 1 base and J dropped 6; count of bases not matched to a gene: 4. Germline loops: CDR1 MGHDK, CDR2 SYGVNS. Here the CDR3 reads CASSESRGRDGYTF. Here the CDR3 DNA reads TGTGCCAGCAGTGAATCCAGGGGGCGGGATGGCTACACCTTC.

CDR3 coding DNA: TGTGCCAGCAGTCCAGGGGGCCCTGGCTACACCTTC. It specifies CASSPGGPGYTF. The chain links TRBV7-2 to TRBJ1-2, with 8 bases fitting TRBD1. CDR1 is SGHTA, CDR2 FQGNSA, per germline. V trimming: 6 bases; J trimming: 7 bases; junction bases outside the gene matches: 4. This CDR3 is built from 12 residues.

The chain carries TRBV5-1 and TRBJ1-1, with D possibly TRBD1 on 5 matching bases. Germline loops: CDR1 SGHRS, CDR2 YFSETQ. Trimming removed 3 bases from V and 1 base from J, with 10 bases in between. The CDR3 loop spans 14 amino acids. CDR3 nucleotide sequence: TGCGCCAGCAGCTCCGGGGACGGGAACACTGAAGCTTTCTTT. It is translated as CASSSGDGNTEAFF.

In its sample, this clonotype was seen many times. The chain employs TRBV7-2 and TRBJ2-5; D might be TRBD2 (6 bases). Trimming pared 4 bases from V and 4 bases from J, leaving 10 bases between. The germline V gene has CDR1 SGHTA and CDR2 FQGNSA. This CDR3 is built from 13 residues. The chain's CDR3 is CASSSGGLETQYF. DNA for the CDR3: TGTGCCAGCAGCTCTGGAGGGTTAGAGACCCAGTACTTC.

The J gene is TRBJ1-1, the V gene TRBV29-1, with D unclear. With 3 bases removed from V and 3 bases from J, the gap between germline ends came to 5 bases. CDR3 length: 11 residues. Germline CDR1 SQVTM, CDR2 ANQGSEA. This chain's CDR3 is CSVDRDTEAFF. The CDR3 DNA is TGCAGCGTTGATAGGGACACTGAAGCTTTCTTT.

The CDR3 loop reads CASNGGGIGYGYTF. CDR3 nucleotide sequence: TGTGCCAGCAATGGGGGGGGGATCGGCTATGGCTACACCTTC. The chain recombines TRBV2 with TRBJ1-2; TRBD1 might be the D (5 bases). The CDR3 loop spans 14 amino acids. Germline V CDR1 and CDR2: SNHLY, FYNNEI. V lost 7 bases and J 4 bases, leaving 16 bases between the germline ends.

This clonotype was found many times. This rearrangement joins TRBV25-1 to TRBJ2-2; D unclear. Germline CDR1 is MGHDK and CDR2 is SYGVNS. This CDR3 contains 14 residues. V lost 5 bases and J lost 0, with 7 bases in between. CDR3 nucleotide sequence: TGTGCCAGCAGTTTAACAACGAACACCGGGGAGCTGTTTTTT. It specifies CASSLTTNTGELFF.

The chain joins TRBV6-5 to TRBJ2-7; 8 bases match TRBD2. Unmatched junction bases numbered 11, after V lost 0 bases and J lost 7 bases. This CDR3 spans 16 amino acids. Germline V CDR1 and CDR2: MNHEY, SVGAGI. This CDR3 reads CASSYSIGGGTGEQYF. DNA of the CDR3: TGTGCCAGCAGTTACTCCATCGGGGGGGGAACCGGGGAGCAGTACTTC.

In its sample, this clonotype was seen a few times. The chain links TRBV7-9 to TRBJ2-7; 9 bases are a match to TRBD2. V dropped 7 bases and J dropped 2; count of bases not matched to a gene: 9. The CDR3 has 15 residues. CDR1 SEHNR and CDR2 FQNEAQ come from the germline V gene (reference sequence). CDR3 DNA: TGTGCCAGCACCCGGCGGGAGGGGGGCCCCTACGAGCAGTACTTC. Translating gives CASTRREGGPYEQYF.

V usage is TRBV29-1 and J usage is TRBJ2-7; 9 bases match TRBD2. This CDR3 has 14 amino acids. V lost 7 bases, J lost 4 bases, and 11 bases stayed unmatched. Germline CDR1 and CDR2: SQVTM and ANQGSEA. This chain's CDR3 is CSAVAGDGAYEQYF. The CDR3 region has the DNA TGCAGCGCTGTAGCGGGAGATGGTGCTTACGAGCAGTACTTC.

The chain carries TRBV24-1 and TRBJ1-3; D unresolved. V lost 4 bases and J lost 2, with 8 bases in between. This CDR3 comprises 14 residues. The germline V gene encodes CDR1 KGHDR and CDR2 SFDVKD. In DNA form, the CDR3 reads TGTGCCACCAGTGAGACGGAGACTGGAAACACCATATATTTT. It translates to CATSETETGNTIYF.

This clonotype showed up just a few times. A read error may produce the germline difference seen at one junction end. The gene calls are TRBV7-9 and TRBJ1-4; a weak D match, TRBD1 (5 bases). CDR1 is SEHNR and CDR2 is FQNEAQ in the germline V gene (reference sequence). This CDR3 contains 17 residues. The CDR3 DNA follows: TGCGCCAGCAGCCAAATTCTCCAGGCAGGGAGAGGGGAAAAACTGTTTTTT. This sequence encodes CASSQILQAGRGEKLFF.

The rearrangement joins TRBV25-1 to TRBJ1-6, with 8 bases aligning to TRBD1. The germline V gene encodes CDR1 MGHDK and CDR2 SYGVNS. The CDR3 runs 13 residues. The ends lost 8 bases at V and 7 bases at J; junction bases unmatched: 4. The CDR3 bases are TGTGCCAGCCTCACAGGGGGGAATTCACCCCTCCACTTT. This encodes CASLTGGNSPLHF.

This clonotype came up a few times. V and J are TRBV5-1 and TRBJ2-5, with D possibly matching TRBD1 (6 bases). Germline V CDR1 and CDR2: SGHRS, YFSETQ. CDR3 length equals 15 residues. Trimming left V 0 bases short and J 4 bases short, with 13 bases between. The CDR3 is CASSLEGTPLETQYF. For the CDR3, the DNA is TGCGCCAGCAGCTTGGAAGGGACACCTTTAGAGACCCAGTACTTC.

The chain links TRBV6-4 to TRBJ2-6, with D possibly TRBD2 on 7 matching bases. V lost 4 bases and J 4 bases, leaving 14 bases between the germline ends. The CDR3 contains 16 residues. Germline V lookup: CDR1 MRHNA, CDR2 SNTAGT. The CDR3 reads CASSVVGGPGANVLTF. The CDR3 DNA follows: TGTGCCAGCAGTGTCGTCGGGGGGCCCGGGGCCAACGTCCTGACTTTC.

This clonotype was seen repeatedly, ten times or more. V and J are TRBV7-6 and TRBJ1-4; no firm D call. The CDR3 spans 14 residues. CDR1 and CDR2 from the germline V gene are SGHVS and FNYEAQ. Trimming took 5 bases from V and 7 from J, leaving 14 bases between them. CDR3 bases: TGTGCCAGCAGCCCGGAGGCCGGTCTTGAAAAACTGTTTTTT. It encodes CASSPEAGLEKLFF.

CDR3 sequence reads: CATSSGSIAGANVLTF. DNA for the CDR3: TGTGCCACCAGCAGCGGGTCAATAGCGGGGGCCAACGTCCTGACTTTC. The chain carries TRBV15 and TRBJ2-6; possibly TRBD2 for D (5 bases). Germline loops: CDR1 LNHNV, CDR2 YYDKDF (reference sequence). Between the trimmed V and J ends, which lost 3 bases and 4 bases, there was a span of 13 bases. The CDR3 extends over 16 amino acids.